Detailed here is one TCR beta chain. Its specificity is not known. The data stem from a study of sequential checkpoint blockade in melanoma. Regarding the study as a whole: Clinical benefit was about 30 times likelier when tumor T-cell fraction and clonality increased.

Trimming took 10 bases from V and 3 from J, leaving 13 bases between them. Germline CDR1 reads MNHGY; CDR2 reads SAAAGT. The length of the CDR3 is 12 residues. The treatment is: randomized to nivolumab then ipilimumab (arm A) or the reverse (arm B). Sequenced by immunoSEQ multiplex PCR; TCRdb stores in-frame clones only, minus some. Of 35,000 to 40,000 clones in the sample, under 35% are singletons; the top ten hold roughly 1.6%. The TCR comes from a human donor with melanoma. The chain carries TRBV6-8 and TRBJ2-7; D is perhaps TRBD1 (6 bases). Source: tumor tissue (inferred from file names), taken from a patient given nivolumab and ipilimumab in sequence. This CDR3 reads CATAPQGYEQYF. The CDR3 DNA reads as TGTGCCACGGCCCCACAGGGCTACGAGCAGTACTTC.